Presented here are 18 T cell receptor beta chains from one specimen sequenced in a study of tumor-infiltrating lymphocytes in primary liver carcinoma. The input was approximately 500 ng total RNA; TCR beta cDNA was made from it with a constant-region primer. Libraries of TCR beta came from three nested multiplex PCR rounds with slightly modified ARM-PCR. PCR rounds one and two used TRBV1-TRBV30 forward primers with a C-beta reverse primer for approximately 11 cycles each. MiXCR, run by TCRdb on the multiplex PCR reads, gives a single entry per CDR3 protein. The sample includes approximately 330,000 distinct CDR3 sequences, 65% of them seen just once. Germline DNA was also extracted, while the blood RNA originated from unsorted whole blood. Sequencing was done on a sample of peripheral blood. The origin of the receptors is a man between 40 and 49 years old with primary liver carcinoma and hepatitis B virus infection.

The chain uses TRBV29-1 and TRBJ2-6; a possible D gene is TRBD2 (7 bases). The germline CDR1 and CDR2 sequences are SQVTM and ANQGSEA. Trimming took off 4 bases at V and 18 bases at J, with 25 bases between the two ends. The CDR3 totals 14 residues. CDR3 sequence reads: CSVVTGRGANIPTF. The CDR3 region has the DNA TGCAGCGTTGTAACAGGGAGGGGGGCCAACATCCCGACTTTC.

Of note for this clonotype: As the CDR3 is not closed by the conserved phenylalanine or tryptophan, this likely results from a read error. CDR3 bases: TGTGCCAGCAGCTCATACCGGCTAGTTAGTGAGCAGTTCTAT. Translation gives CASSSYRLVSEQFY. This chain links TRBV11-2 with TRBJ2-1; D is unclear. The CDR3 sequence is 14 residues long. V was clipped by 4 bases and J by 9 bases, with 16 bases between them. The V gene's germline CDR1 is SGHAT and CDR2 FQNNGV.

As regards this clonotype: As the CDR3 is not closed by the conserved phenylalanine or tryptophan, this likely results from a read error. This chain joins TRBV12-3 or TRBV12-4 and TRBJ2-7; possibly TRBD2 for D (5 bases). The CDR3 is 11 residues long. V lost 9 bases and J 0 bases, leaving 6 bases between the germline ends. Here the CDR3 reads CASSDSYEQYS. The CDR3 nucleotides read TGTGCCAGTAGCGACTCCTACGAGCAGTACTCC.

Details on this clonotype: A much larger clone is a single base away; this may be a read error. It is likely a read error, because the conserved phenylalanine at the end of the CDR3 is missing. The chain carries TRBV12-3 or TRBV12-4 and TRBJ1-1; no clear D. This CDR3 region has 14 residues. V was clipped by 6 bases and J by 4 bases, with 15 bases between them. The CDR3 spells CASRGLGRPTEAFL. CDR3 DNA: TGTGCCAGCAGGGGATTAGGGCGGCCCACTGAAGCTTTCTTG.

Worth noting for this clonotype: Possible read error: a much larger clone is one base away. This chain uses TRBV12-3 or TRBV12-4 with TRBJ2-5, with D unclear. This CDR3 contains 12 residues. The V end lost 7 bases, the J end lost 9 bases, and 15 bases lay between the germline ends. CDR3 bases: TGTGCCAGCAACACCCACGGTGTGGCCCAGTACTTC. Translation gives CASNTHGVAQYF.

A note on this clonotype: The conserved phenylalanine or tryptophan normally closing the CDR3 is absent here, so this likely arose from a read error. The chain is built from TRBV29-1 and TRBJ1-1; D may be TRBD1 (5 bases). Per germline, CDR1 SQVTM and CDR2 ANQGSEA. The V end lost 4 bases, the J end lost 5 bases, and 14 bases lay between the germline ends. CDR3 length: 13 residues. The CDR3 region is CSVVRGWGTEAFY. CDR3 nucleotide sequence: TGCAGCGTTGTAAGGGGTTGGGGGACTGAAGCTTTCTAT.

This clonotype was seen at least ten times. V usage is TRBV6-5 and J usage is TRBJ1-1, with D unclear. The CDR3 runs to 11 residues. With 3 bases removed from V and 11 bases from J, the gap between germline ends came to 10 bases. CDR1 MNHEY and CDR2 SVGAGI come from the germline V gene. The CDR3 spells CASSYEGRAFF. DNA of the CDR3: TGTGCCAGCAGTTATGAAGGGCGTGCTTTCTTT.

In the case of this clonotype: A much larger clonotype is one base distant, so this may be a read error. V and J are TRBV10-3 and TRBJ2-1, with unresolved D. Germline values: CDR1 ENHRY, CDR2 SYGVKD. This CDR3 spans 13 amino acids. The CDR3 here is CAILGFGDNEQIF. Written as DNA, the CDR3 is TGTGCCATCCTGGGGTTTGGTGACAATGAGCAGATCTTC.

Remarks on this clonotype: This is likely a read error, given that the CDR3 carries no conserved phenylalanine or tryptophan at its end. CDR3 in DNA: TGCAGCATTAATCCAGGGGCCAGCACAGATACGCAGTATTTA. It encodes CSINPGASTDTQYL. The chain employs TRBV29-1 and TRBJ2-3, with D possibly being TRBD1 (6 bases). Germline assignment: CDR1 SQVTM and CDR2 ANQGSEA. This CDR3 contains 14 residues. Trimming stripped 8 bases from V and 0 bases from J, with 15 bases between.

Turning to this clonotype: A junction end diverges from the germline sequence, so it may reflect a read error. This chain links TRBV11-2 with TRBJ2-5, with TRBD2 matching over 7 bases. CDR1 and CDR2 (germline): SGHAT, FQNNGV. This CDR3 has 12 residues. DNA for the CDR3: TGTGTCAGCAGCTTTTACGCGGGGGCCCAGTACTTC. It is translated as CVSSFYAGAQYF.

A remark on this clonotype: The conserved phenylalanine or tryptophan normally closing the CDR3 is absent here, so this likely arose from a read error. The CDR3 is CSVGQGQLNTGELFS. The CDR3 DNA is TGCAGCGTTGGACAGGGTCAACTCAACACCGGGGAGCTGTTTTCT. J is TRBJ2-2 and V is TRBV29-1; 7 bases agree with TRBD1. J lost 2 bases, V lost 4 bases, and 7 bases had no gene match. This CDR3 is built from 15 residues. Germline V gives CDR1 SQVTM, CDR2 ANQGSEA.

As regards this clonotype: This clone may be a read error of a much larger clone one base away. This chain uses TRBV12-3 or TRBV12-4 with TRBJ2-4, with 8 bases that match TRBD2. Germline trimming cut 10 bases from V and 7 bases from J; bases unmatched to any gene: 9. The CDR3 is 13 residues long. The CDR3: CATTGGNYNIQYF. In DNA, the CDR3 is TGTGCCACCACGGGAGGGAATTACAACATTCAGTACTTC.

This clonotype was seen repeatedly, ten times or more. The chain joins TRBV12-3 or TRBV12-4 to TRBJ2-3; no reliable D call. The germline V and J ends were trimmed by 7 bases and 9 bases, with 11 bases remaining between them. The length of the CDR3 is 11 residues. CDR3 sequence: CASTAKRTQYF. Written as DNA, the CDR3 is TGTGCCAGCACCGCTAAGAGAACGCAGTATTTT.

V and J are TRBV11-2 and TRBJ2-1; 9 bases line up with TRBD1. Germline V gives CDR1 SGHAT, CDR2 FQNNGV. Losses at the gene ends were 7 bases for V and 2 bases for J; bases not matched to a gene: 9. The CDR3 is 16 amino acids. CDR3 sequence (DNA): TGTGCCAGCATCTCACCAGGGACAGGGCCCTACAATGAGCAGTTCTTC. This encodes CASISPGTGPYNEQFF.

About this clonotype itself: A single base separates this from a much larger clone, so it may be a read error. The rearrangement uses TRBV4-1 and TRBJ1-2, with no clear D. This CDR3 comprises 18 residues. The germline gives CDR1 MGHRA, CDR2 YSYEKL. The CDR3 sequence: CASSPKREGTGSNYGYIF. CDR3 DNA: TGCGCCAGCAGCCCAAAAAGAGAGGGAACGGGTTCTAACTATGGCTACATCTTC.

In its sample, this clonotype was seen a few times. It may be a read error: a sequence one base away is much more abundant. The chain links TRBV29-1 to TRBJ1-1; TRBD1 is a possible D gene (5 bases). Deletions cut 7 bases from V and 0 bases from J, with 9 bases between. Germline CDR1 and CDR2: SQVTM and ANQGSEA. This CDR3 has 12 amino acids. The DNA of the CDR3 is TGCAGCGCGGCAGGGTTGAACACTGAAGCTTTCTTT. Amino acid sequence: CSAAGLNTEAFF.

This clonotype was seen just once. The junction shows a germline mismatch at one end, possibly a read error. The CDR3 nucleotides are TGTGCCAGCAGCCGGGGAACCACAAATACGCAGTATTTT. Translating it yields CASSRGTTNTQYF. V is TRBV11-2 and J is TRBJ2-3, with a weak D call TRBD2 (5 bases). This CDR3 region has 13 residues. Germline V CDR1 and CDR2: SGHAT, FQNNGV.

The sample holds one count of this clonotype. The V and J genes are TRBV10-3 and TRBJ1-2; 7 bases are a match to TRBD1. Germline V lookup: CDR1 ENHRY, CDR2 SYGVKD. Trimming removed 10 bases from V and 8 bases from J; junction bases left unmatched: 10. The CDR3 extends over 12 amino acids. CDR3 DNA: TGTGCCAACAGGAGACAGGGACAAGGCTACACCTTC. It specifies CANRRQGQGYTF.